The 30 T cell receptor beta chains in this list originate from one sample, sequenced in a study of control samples from healthy donors and cancer patients. The repertoire was sequenced with immunoSEQ multiplex PCR; TCRdb's copy has only in-frame clones and lacks some. The sample records roughly 180,000 clones, approximately 92% being singletons. Specimen: blood. These receptors came from a woman in her sixties or seventies in good health.

The rearrangement uses TRBV10-3 and TRBJ1-5; D unclear. The CDR3 length is 14 residues. Deletions cut 8 bases from V and 3 bases from J, with 14 bases between. Germline CDR1 ENHRY, CDR2 SYGVKD. This chain's CDR3 is CAISRQPDNQPQHF. The CDR3 DNA is TGTGCCATCTCGAGGCAGCCCGACAATCAGCCCCAGCATTTT.

The V gene is TRBV30, the J gene TRBJ1-2, with D possibly TRBD1 on 6 matching bases. This CDR3 comprises 14 residues. Germline V lookup: CDR1 GTSNPN, CDR2 SVGIG (reference sequence). V gave up 2 bases and J gave up 4 bases, with 14 bases separating them. CDR3 DNA: TGTGCCTGGAGTCAGGGGCCCCGAGGCTATGGCTACACCTTC. It encodes CAWSQGPRGYGYTF.

This clone was seen a single time. The CDR3 DNA follows: TGTGCCACCGCTTTCCGGGTCAGGACAAGCACAGATACGCAGTATTTT. Protein: CATAFRVRTSTDTQYF. The J gene is TRBJ2-3, the V gene TRBV15, with D possibly TRBD1 on 5 matching bases. V dropped 8 bases and J dropped 0 bases, with 18 bases sitting between them. The CDR3 is made up of 16 amino acids. Germline CDR1 is LNHNV and CDR2 is YYDKDF (reference sequence).

This chain connects TRBV9 to TRBJ2-2; possible D gene TRBD2, 7 bases. There are 18 residues in the CDR3. In germline, CDR1 is SGDLS, CDR2 YYNGEE. Trimming left V 0 bases short and J 7 bases short, with 22 bases between. The CDR3 sequence: CASSVDPGGRLTLGELFF. The CDR3 DNA sequence: TGTGCCAGCAGCGTAGACCCGGGGGGCCGTCTAACACTCGGGGAGCTGTTTTTT. Together with reference TRBV9 and TRBJ2-2, the CDR3 gives the full variable domain: DSGVTQTPKHLITATGQRVTLRCSPRSGDLSVYWYQQSLDQGLQFLIQYYNGEERAKGNILERFSAQQFPDLHSELNLSSLELGDSALYFCASSVDPGGRLTLGELFFGEGSRLTVL.

The rearrangement joins TRBV29-1 to TRBJ2-7; 11 bases fit TRBD1. Germline CDR1 is SQVTM and CDR2 is ANQGSEA. This CDR3 is 14 amino acids long. Germline trimming cut 7 bases from V and 3 bases from J; bases unmatched to any gene: 8. This CDR3 is CSDIRDRGFYEQYF. The CDR3 bases are TGCAGCGATATTAGGGACAGGGGGTTCTACGAGCAGTACTTC.

The J gene is TRBJ1-4, the V gene TRBV25-1; D gene ambiguous. Germline lookup yields CDR1 MGHDK and CDR2 SYGVNS. This CDR3 comprises 14 residues. V lost 7 bases and J 14 bases, leaving 23 bases between the germline ends. The CDR3 DNA is TGTGCCAGCAAGGCGGCCGGGAACCACTTAGTTCTGTTTTTT. It codes for CASKAAGNHLVLFF.

The table lists this clone with a count of one. The chain couples TRBV18 to TRBJ1-4; 10 bases agree with TRBD1. Looked up from germline, CDR1 is KGHSH and CDR2 is LQKENI. CDR3 length equals 16 residues. The V gene end was trimmed by 6 bases and the J gene end by 4 bases; junction bases not matched to a gene: 8. The CDR3 region has the DNA TGTGCCAGCTCCCCAGTCGGGACAGGGGTTAATGAAAAACTGTTTTTT. Translation: CASSPVGTGVNEKLFF.

Worth noting for this clone: The same CDR3 can be traced to other DNA sequences in this sample. The J gene is TRBJ1-2, the V gene TRBV18, with 9 bases lining up with TRBD1. The germline V gene encodes CDR1 KGHSH and CDR2 LQKENI. With 6 bases clipped from V and 2 bases from J, the junction kept 4 bases outside the gene matches. CDR3 length: 14 amino acids. CDR3 region: CASSQGQGNYGYTF. The CDR3 bases are TGTGCCAGCTCGCAGGGACAGGGAAACTATGGCTACACCTTC. Supplemented by reference TRBV18 and TRBJ1-2, the full variable domain reads NAGVMQNPRHLVRRRGQEARLRCSPMKGHSHVYWYRQLPEEGLKFMVYLQKENIIDESGMPKERFSAEFPKEGPSILRIQQVVRGDSAAYFCASSQGQGNYGYTFGSGTRLTVV.

CDR3 sequence (DNA): TGTGCCAGCTCACCACCGGCTAAAAACATTCAGTACTTC. Its protein is CASSPPAKNIQYF. The chain links TRBV18 to TRBJ2-4; D unresolved. The germline V gene encodes CDR1 KGHSH and CDR2 LQKENI. V gave up 0 bases and J gave up 4 bases, with 4 bases separating them. CDR3 size: 13 residues.

This chain links TRBV5-4 with TRBJ2-7; D gene unclear. Germline V CDR1 and CDR2: SGHNT, YYREEE (reference sequence). The CDR3 covers 13 residues. The V end lost 4 bases, the J end lost 6 bases, and 14 bases lay between the germline ends. The CDR3 loop is CASSGTTATEQYF. The CDR3 DNA sequence: TGTGCCAGCAGCGGTACTACGGCTACCGAGCAGTACTTC.

The V call is TRBV7-2, the J call TRBJ2-1; possibly TRBD2 for D (5 bases). The CDR3 extends over 17 amino acids. V dropped 2 bases and J dropped 0 bases, with 14 bases sitting between them. The germline gives CDR1 SGHTA, CDR2 FQGNSA. The CDR3 sequence is CASSLTRPLSSYNEQFF. The CDR3 bases are TGTGCCAGCAGCTTAACTAGACCGCTGAGCTCCTACAATGAGCAGTTCTTC.

The chain employs TRBV5-1 and TRBJ1-1; 9 bases agree with TRBD1. With V trimmed by 0 bases and J by 2 bases, 11 bases remained unmatched. CDR1 SGHRS and CDR2 YFSETQ come from the germline V gene. This CDR3 spans 18 amino acids. The CDR3 sequence: CASSLDTGQGWFNTEAFF. In DNA, the CDR3 is TGCGCCAGCAGCTTGGATACCGGACAGGGGTGGTTTAACACTGAAGCTTTCTTT.

The chain is built from TRBV6-2 or TRBV6-3 and TRBJ1-2, with D possibly TRBD1 on 5 matching bases. The germline V gene encodes CDR1 MNHEY and CDR2 SVGEGT. The germline V and J ends were trimmed by 4 bases and 0 bases, with 15 bases remaining between them. The CDR3 consists of 16 residues. The CDR3 loop is CASSFNLDSPNYGYTF. As DNA, the CDR3 is TGTGCCAGCAGTTTCAACTTAGACAGTCCTAACTATGGCTACACCTTC.

This sequence joins TRBV11-2 and TRBJ1-2; 8 positions agree with TRBD1. Losses at the gene ends were 3 bases for V and 6 bases for J; bases not matched to a gene: 15. From germline, CDR1 is SGHAT and CDR2 FQNNGV. This CDR3 contains 17 residues. For the CDR3, the DNA is TGTGCCAGCAGCTTGTCGTCTTCCGGGACAGGTAGACATGGCTACACCTTC. Translation gives CASSLSSSGTGRHGYTF.

A remark on this clone: In the same sample, other DNA sequences code for this CDR3. V is TRBV5-6 and J is TRBJ1-1; tentative D call: TRBD1 (5 bases). Germline V gene sequence: CDR1 SGHDT, CDR2 YYEEEE. The CDR3 length is 13 residues. The V end was cut by 2 bases, the J end by 8 bases, with 13 bases between. As DNA, the CDR3 is TGTGCCAGCAGCTTTAGCGGGACCCCCGAAGCTTTCTTT. This sequence encodes CASSFSGTPEAFF.

The chain links TRBV18 to TRBJ1-5; D possibly corresponds to TRBD1 (5 bases). The CDR3 has 16 residues. The V gene's germline CDR1 is KGHSH and CDR2 LQKENI. The germline V and J ends were trimmed by 6 bases and 0 bases, with 15 bases remaining between them. In DNA form, the CDR3 reads TGTGCCAGCTCCCCCGACAGACCCGATAGCAATCAGCCCCAGCATTTT. Protein: CASSPDRPDSNQPQHF.

V gene TRBV5-1 combines with J gene TRBJ1-5; no reliable D call. Germline V gene data show CDR1 as SGHRS and CDR2 as YFSETQ. The CDR3 covers 15 residues. Deletions cut 1 base from V and 7 bases from J, with 15 bases between. CDR3 sequence (DNA): TGCGCCAGCAGCTTGAGGTGGGGATCGGACCAGCCCCAGCATTTT. It encodes CASSLRWGSDQPQHF.

This sequence joins TRBV10-3 and TRBJ1-2; no firm D call. The CDR3 loop spans 14 amino acids. The germline CDR1 and CDR2 sequences are ENHRY and SYGVKD. V was cut by 0 bases and J by 4 bases, with 9 bases left in between. As DNA, the CDR3 is TGTGCCATCAGTGAGTCACCGGCGGGCTATGGCTACACCTTC. Its translation is CAISESPAGYGYTF.

This clone was seen just once. The chain has TRBV10-3 and TRBJ1-6; no definite D call. Trimming pared 4 bases from V and 1 base from J, leaving 17 bases between. Germline-derived CDR1 and CDR2 are ENHRY and SYGVKD. The CDR3 has 18 amino acids. This CDR3 reads CAISATGMMGSYNSPLHF. CDR3 in DNA: TGTGCCATCAGTGCAACGGGGATGATGGGATCCTATAATTCACCCCTCCACTTT.

The genes are TRBV5-6 and TRBJ1-2; D gene uncertain. V shed 5 bases and J shed 7 bases, with 18 bases lying between them. Germline CDR1 reads SGHDT; CDR2 reads YYEEEE. This CDR3 has 14 amino acids. The CDR3 sequence is CASSQNGRVSGYTF. The CDR3 DNA follows: TGTGCCAGCAGTCAAAACGGGAGGGTTTCTGGCTACACCTTC. The complete variable domain, with remaining parts taken from reference TRBV5-6 and TRBJ1-2, reads DAGVTQSPTHLIKTRGQQVTLRCSPKSGHDTVSWYQQALGQGPQFIFQYYEEEERQRGNFPDRFSGHQFPNYSSELNVNALLLGDSALYLCASSQNGRVSGYTFGSGTRLTVV.

Details on this clone: Relative to the germline gene, one junction end is altered; a read error may explain this. Here the CDR3 DNA reads TGTGCCATCAGTGGTGGTGGCGGGGATTCACCCCTTCACTTT. It is translated as CAISGGGGDSPLHF. The chain combines TRBV10-3 with TRBJ1-6, with no clear D. From germline, CDR1 is ENHRY and CDR2 SYGVKD. The CDR3 length is 14 residues.

The rearrangement joins TRBV7-3 to TRBJ2-2; D ambiguous. Germline V gene data show CDR1 as SGHTA and CDR2 as FQGTGA. Trimming took 2 bases from V and 6 from J, leaving 7 bases between them. This CDR3 spans 13 amino acids. The CDR3 reads CASSLLGAGELFF. The CDR3 nucleotides read TGTGCCAGCAGCTTACTGGGTGCCGGGGAGCTGTTTTTT.

This chain links TRBV2 with TRBJ2-1; D gene ambiguous. Between the trimmed V and J ends, which lost 4 bases and 6 bases, there was a span of 10 bases. Germline lookup yields CDR1 SNHLY and CDR2 FYNNEI. This CDR3 contains 13 residues. DNA for the CDR3: TGTGCCAGCAGTGTCGTCCCAATCAATGAGCAGTTCTTC. Translated: CASSVVPINEQFF.

This sequence joins TRBV25-1 and TRBJ2-6; D is undetermined. Trimming cost V 3 bases and J 1 base, with 7 bases left between them. The germline V gene has CDR1 MGHDK and CDR2 SYGVNS. This CDR3 comprises 15 residues. The CDR3 protein is CASSDSRSGANVLTF. The CDR3 DNA reads as TGTGCCAGCAGTGATTCTCGTTCTGGGGCCAACGTCCTGACTTTC.

This clone has only one observation. This chain connects TRBV7-2 to TRBJ2-1, with 10 nucleotides matching TRBD2. The CDR3 spans 16 residues. Germline-derived CDR1 and CDR2 are SGHTA and FQGNSA. The V and J ends lost 2 bases and 4 bases, in that order; junction bases with no gene match: 5. The CDR3 DNA reads as TGTGCCAGCAGCTTATACCGGACTAGCGGTTACAATGAGCAGTTCTTC. Its protein product is CASSLYRTSGYNEQFF. Together with reference TRBV7-2 and TRBJ2-1, the CDR3 gives the full variable domain: GAGVSQSPSNKVTEKGKDVELRCDPISGHTALYWYRQSLGQGLEFLIYFQGNSAPDKSGLPSDRFSAERTGGSVSTLTIQRTQQEDSAVYLCASSLYRTSGYNEQFFGPGTRLTVL.

This chain uses TRBV5-4 with TRBJ2-4, with 8 nucleotides matching TRBD1. This CDR3 has 13 amino acids. Germline assignment: CDR1 SGHNT and CDR2 YYREEE (reference sequence). The junction had 2 bases not matched to a gene; V was cut back by 4 bases and J by 5 bases. The CDR3 loop is CASSGQGENIQYF. The CDR3 bases are TGTGCCAGCAGCGGACAGGGCGAAAACATTCAGTACTTC.

This chain joins TRBV19 and TRBJ1-2; TRBD1 is a possible D gene (6 bases). V was trimmed by 10 bases and J by 6 bases, leaving 18 bases between them. Germline assignment: CDR1 LNHDA and CDR2 SQIVND (reference sequence). This CDR3 has 13 residues. The CDR3 DNA is TGTGCCACCAGTGACAGGCTCCTTGATGGCTACACCTTC. Its translation: CATSDRLLDGYTF.

This rearrangement joins TRBV9 to TRBJ1-4, with 7 bases fitting TRBD1. The CDR3 extends over 14 amino acids. J was trimmed by 5 bases and V by 3 bases; bases with no gene match: 4. Germline lookup yields CDR1 SGDLS and CDR2 YYNGEE. CDR3 in amino acids: CASSGTGSNEKLFF. CDR3 bases: TGTGCCAGCAGCGGGACAGGCTCCAATGAAAAACTGTTTTTT.

With respect to this clone: One junction end disagrees with the germline gene, perhaps due to a read error. The chain combines TRBV7-7 with TRBJ2-3; 8 positions match TRBD1. The V gene's germline CDR1 is SSHAT and CDR2 FNYEAQ (reference sequence). This CDR3 comprises 13 residues. The CDR3 DNA sequence: TGTGCTAGCAGCTCACAGGGGGAGAATACGCAGTATTTT. Translating gives CASSSQGENTQYF.

The V and J genes are TRBV7-2 and TRBJ1-1, with D tentatively TRBD1 (6 bases). The V and J ends lost 5 bases and 1 base respectively, with 11 bases between them. The length of the CDR3 is 14 residues. Germline V lookup: CDR1 SGHTA, CDR2 FQGNSA. The CDR3: CASSPDRWNTEAFF. CDR3 coding DNA: TGTGCCAGCAGCCCCGACAGGTGGAACACTGAAGCTTTCTTT.